This T cell receptor beta chain originates from a study of shared clonotypes between healthy human individuals. On the study more broadly: The study used three CD4 naive, three CD4 memory, two CD8 naive and one CD8 memory plate per donor.

There are 14 residues in the CDR3. Germline V lookup: CDR1 SGHVS, CDR2 FQNEAQ. V lost 5 bases, J lost 4 bases, and 14 bases lay in between. Several immunoSEQ 96-well plates shared each subset's DNA, each plate a replicate. Sequencing used immunoSEQ multiplex PCR; TCRdb keeps in-frame clones, though not all of them. The sample shows around 1 million clones, 76% of them seen only once. This sequence was found in a man between 18 and 35 years old in good health. Sequencing was performed on memory CD4+ T cells sorted from blood. Specified subset: CD45RA-negative fraction. The chain links TRBV7-8 to TRBJ1-2, with D hard to call. In DNA, the CDR3 is TGTGCCAGCAGCACCAAAACAGAGACCTATGGCTACACCTTC. It codes for CASSTKTETYGYTF.